This TCR beta chain was captured by sequencing in a study of cytomegalovirus exposure and HLA in healthy donors (dated by TCRdb to 2016 to 2017). Background on the whole study: According to an earlier analysis of around 600 of the donors, 150 million to 200 million T cells yielded roughly 110 million unique TCR beta sequences and more than 250 Gb of sequence data. Approximately 300 gigabases of sequencing data and tens of millions of unique TCR sequences were included in an early release covering about 620 HLA-typed donors. The genetic ancestry cluster associated with self-reported Caucasian donors included roughly 84% of the approximately 410 genotyped donors. The study aimed to test whether cataloging public T cell receptors could reveal signatures of past pathogen exposure. The study profiled the T cell repertoires of approximately 700 subjects by immunosequencing and related them to cytomegalovirus serostatus. Along with the roughly 670-subject first cohort, a separate validation cohort of over 90 different subjects was used. The study combined high-throughput TCR immunosequencing, statistical association of individual TCRs with disease status, and machine learning to predict cytomegalovirus infection status. A later analysis re-examined previously published TCR beta repertoires from roughly 720 donors and added high-resolution HLA genotyping to investigate patterns of TCR occurrence. In the later analysis, no new phenotypic data were used to find candidate immune exposures; instead, reliance was placed on TCR beta sequences and their occurrence across donors. An earlier analysis of 500 to 750 of the donors applied high-throughput TCR beta sequencing to assess whether each TCR beta V gene segment acted as functional or pseudogenic. Alongside the repertoire data, information on donor age, sex, ethnicity and CMV serostatus was compiled. Genome-wide SNP genotypes for about 65% of the 666 donors were used in a later genetic analysis, which treated that subset as a discovery cohort. All discovery cohort repertoires had been generated on a single sequencing platform. Both class I and class II loci were covered by HLA typing, at four-digit resolution. The number of typed donors differed by locus: about 620-640 for A, B, C, DRB1 and DQB1; 522 for DQA1; approximately 600 for DPA1; and 400 to 480 for DPB1. Because of strong linkage in the cohort, a few DR-DQ haplotypes were treated as single units for association and clustering. Across approximately 400 genotyped donors of the cohort, an average of about 200,000 unique TCR beta nucleotide sequences per donor were sequenced, and roughly a sixth of those sequences were non-productive. What the work shows at the level of the full study, not this receptor alone: Correlated functional status among segregating V segments might reflect linkage disequilibrium, but an unknown experimental factor could not be ruled out. While some public TCRs were present in many individuals, most TCR sequences turned up only very rarely across donors. A later analysis found that most CMV-associated TCR beta chains appeared HLA-restricted, with HLA associations seemingly driven largely by CMV exposure. The study gave a list of 150 to 200 TCR beta chains associated with cytomegalovirus. A group of highly shared sequence variants was considered likely to be a technical artifact of the sequencing pipeline. Roughly uniform sequencing depth across donors was assumed in presence/absence analyses, although this assumption may not hold. A further reported finding was that TCR beta sequences accurately predicted the HLA-A and HLA-B alleles for most subjects in the first cohort. Because counts were too low, about 17 rarely observed V segments, including chromosome 9 orphons, were excluded from the earlier analysis of under 650 of the donors. Because HLA typing was missing for some donors at each locus, association tests included only the typed subset. In an earlier analysis of about 540 of the donors, most TCR beta V segments were observed in productive rearrangements about 90% or about 30% of the time, broadly matching IMGT annotations. When HLA alleles, especially DR and DQ, strongly co-occurred, TCR associations were difficult to assign to individual alleles. In this cohort, only TCR beta chains were sequenced, and detectable features were limited by the absence of alpha or paired-chain data. CMV serostatus was the only immune exposure information available for the cohort. Specific HLA alleles were associated with around 18,000 TCR beta sequences at a false discovery rate of 0.05 in a later analysis. It was suggested by the authors that the approach could potentially be generalized to other disease states and immunological phenotypes. The classifier was reported to diagnose cytomegalovirus status with high specificity and sensitivity in both the original cohort and the validation cohort. Some IMGT-functional V segments, including TRBV6-2 and TRBV6-3, could not be told apart with the 87-base-pair reads, so those segments were excluded. According to a later analysis, TCR association rates differed among HLA loci, with DRB1 alleles showing the most associated TCRs and HLA-C alleles showing the fewest. In a later analysis, several top co-occurrence clusters were reported to appear linked to parvovirus B19, influenza, CMV and Epstein-Barr virus. A few of the identified cytomegalovirus-associated TCR beta chains were confirmed in vitro to be specific for cytomegalovirus antigens. A later analysis found that HLA-associated TCR beta chains were more clonally expanded and had lower generation probabilities than equally common non-associated chains. In a later genetic analysis, a missense DCLRE1C variant was associated with V-gene and J-gene trimming of TCR beta chains, and the association was replicated in an independent cohort. A later genetic analysis reported fewer N-insertions in productive TCRs among donors in an Asian-associated ancestry cluster than the roughly 720-donor mean.

As to this clone: The specificity of this receptor is unknown. The sample holds no much larger clone one base away, and base qualities are not on file.

The cohort was made up of about 610 healthy bone marrow donors. Cohort members were all nominally healthy when sampled, although unrecorded immune exposures were likely present. The donor was CMV seronegative and belonged to the group of 352 seronegative cohort members. Every donor gave a peripheral blood sample, and the peripheral blood mononuclear cells from that sample were used for TCR beta sequencing. Genomic DNA was extracted from the blood cell samples with the Qiagen DNeasy Blood Extraction Kit. Library preparation was by the immunoSEQ multiplex PCR assay. For the multiplex PCR, a mixture combining 60 forward primers for TCR Vbeta segments and 13 reverse primers for TCR Jbeta segments was used. A multiplex PCR assay on genomic DNA amplified the CDR3 region of rearranged TCR beta genes. The Illumina HiSeq System was used to sequence the amplified TCR beta libraries as 87-base-pair reads. The authors' analysis ran thus. A later analysis tallied about 77 million unique TCR beta chains across the 666 repertoires, and approximately 9.9 million of those chains were shared by two or more donors. To remove PCR and sequencing errors, raw reads were error-corrected and collapsed into unique sequences using a nearest-neighbor algorithm that merged closely related sequences. V, D and J gene segments were assigned by aligning CDR3 sequences to IMGT reference sequences. For a sequence to be retained, a match of at least six nucleotides to both a V gene segment and a J gene segment was required. Rearrangements were called productive when the CDR3 lacked stop codons and stayed in frame with V and J; all others were non-productive. CDR3 was defined by IMGT convention, running from the second conserved V-encoded cysteine to the conserved J-encoded phenylalanine. The earlier analysis of fewer than 700 of the donors excluded sequences that lacked an unambiguous match to a single V gene segment. An earlier analysis of almost 600 of the donors classified V segments as functional when productive rearrangements were above 56.7% and as segregating when the standard deviation between donors was above 5%. A statistical classification framework was built to diagnose cytomegalovirus status from the catalog of TCR beta chain sequences. A later analysis assigned V and J genes by comparing TCR nucleotide sequences with IMGT/GENE-DB human TR gene sequences. In a later analysis, CDR3 sequences and most-parsimonious VDJ recombination scenarios were assigned using the TCRdist pipeline. In a later analysis, each TCR beta chain was defined by its CDR3 amino acid sequence together with its V-gene family, and reads lacking a unique V-gene family were excluded. In a later analysis, around 650 highly shared, low-generation-probability nucleotide sequences were removed to address suspected cross-contamination and a sequencing artifact. For each public chain, a later analysis derived a clonal expansion index from normalized ranks of inferred template counts within each repertoire. In a later analysis, generation probabilities were computed with a VDJ recombination model fitted to out-of-frame rearrangements, and the resulting probabilities were checked against IGoR. Hypergeometric tests were used in a later analysis to score TCR-TCR, TCR-HLA and TCR-CMV co-occurrence, with a repertoire-size bias correction applied to the TCR pairs. A later analysis estimated false discovery rates by permuting HLA or CMV assignments 20 times. A later analysis grouped co-occurring TCRs with DBSCAN, adding TCRdist sequence similarity when clustering within HLA-allele-positive subsets. For co-occurrence clustering, repertoires with fewer than 30,000 or more than 120,000 public chains were excluded, along with five repertoires with anomalous nucleotide sharing. Sourced from immuneACCESS, this table was stored by TCRdb with only in-frame sequences that have V and J called. A share of the clones is absent; for the studies checked, an unresolved V gene accounts for under half, and the remainder has no known explanation. The D gene and trimming were derived from the DNA, and the V and J assignments and clone size from that table. The sample has some 180,000 clones on record, about 80% of them singletons. About 1.5% of the sample lies in the top ten.

The CDR3 holds 14 amino acids from the cysteine to the phenylalanine. The read is trimmed to its CDR3 DNA, 42 bases read in frame from base 1. From the germline V gene, CDR1 is SGHDT and CDR2 is YYEEEE. After removal of 0 bases from V and 3 bases from J, the junction retains 1 base not matched to a gene. Recombination connected TRBV5-6 to TRBJ2-7; TRBD2 agrees with 9 junctional bases. Input material: PBMCs. The sequence derives from a man aged 18 to 29 in good health and CMV-seronegative. The sequenced DNA is TGTGCCAGCAGCTTGGGGACTAGCGACTACGAGCAGTACTTC. Its translation is CASSLGTSDYEQYF. The reference TRBV5-6 and TRBJ2-7 proteins fill in what lies around the CDR3, so the full variable domain reads DAGVTQSPTHLIKTRGQQVTLRCSPKSGHDTVSWYQQALGQGPQFIFQYYEEEERQRGNFPDRFSGHQFPNYSSELNVNALLLGDSALYLCASSLGTSDYEQYFGPGTRLTVT.